A selection of T cell receptor beta chains follows, all from one sample in a study of shared clonotypes between healthy human individuals. Data came from immunoSEQ multiplex PCR; TCRdb stores just in-frame clones and leaves some out. The sample shows 400,000 to 600,000 clones, more than 75% of them seen only once. Sequencing used PBMCs. The receptors shown here come from a woman aged 35 to 49 in good health. Some clones in this sample may be carry-over from other donors' samples. The CDR3 runs from the conserved cysteine through the conserved F or W. Fields, in order: D gene, J gene, V gene, CDR3 length, clone size, CDR3 protein, CDR3 DNA. The D gene is left open where the match is weak. Expanded clones get a size class; other rows say once, few or many, or leave the size out.

D gene: .
J gene: TRBJ2-7
V gene: TRBV9
CDR3 length: 14
clone size: .
CDR3 protein: CASSVGDSLYEQYF
CDR3 DNA: TGTGCCAGCAGCGTAGGTGACAGCCTCTACGAGCAGTACTTC

D gene: .
J gene: TRBJ2-7
V gene: TRBV18
CDR3 length: 15
clone size: .
CDR3 protein: CASSATTGNTYEQYF
CDR3 DNA: TGTGCCAGCTCAGCAACAACGGGGAATACCTACGAGCAGTACTTC

D gene: .
J gene: TRBJ2-3
V gene: TRBV4-2
CDR3 length: 12
clone size: .
CDR3 protein: CASSSEAYTQYF
CDR3 DNA: TGTGCCAGCAGCTCGGAGGCATATACGCAGTATTTT

D gene: .
J gene: TRBJ2-1
V gene: TRBV7-2
CDR3 length: 16
clone size: .
CDR3 protein: CASSSGPGVVYNEQFF
CDR3 DNA: TGTGCCAGCAGCTCGGGCCCTGGCGTCGTCTACAATGAGCAGTTCTTC

D gene: .
J gene: TRBJ2-6
V gene: TRBV5-1
CDR3 length: 17
clone size: .
CDR3 protein: CASRVLTQGAGANVLTF
CDR3 DNA: TGCGCCAGCAGAGTCCTGACCCAAGGTGCTGGGGCCAACGTCCTGACTTTC

D gene: .
J gene: TRBJ1-4
V gene: TRBV1
CDR3 length: 15
clone size: .
CDR3 protein: CTSREHEASYEKLFF
CDR3 DNA: TGCACCAGCAGGGAACACGAGGCCTCCTATGAAAAACTGTTTTTT

D gene: TRBD2
J gene: TRBJ2-4
V gene: TRBV2
CDR3 length: 15
clone size: few
CDR3 protein: CASRGTSEAHYIQYF
CDR3 DNA: TGTGCCAGCAGAGGGACTAGCGAAGCCCATTACATTCAGTACTTC

D gene: .
J gene: TRBJ1-4
V gene: TRBV7-2
CDR3 length: 15
clone size: .
CDR3 protein: CASSPRGGGREKLFF
CDR3 DNA: TGTGCCAGCAGCCCCCGGGGCGGGGGCCGCGAAAAACTGTTTTTT

D gene: TRBD1
J gene: TRBJ2-1
V gene: TRBV7-9
CDR3 length: 17
clone size: once
CDR3 protein: CASSLGLIGQGLSEQFF
CDR3 DNA: TGTGCCAGCAGCTTAGGACTCATCGGACAGGGGTTAAGTGAGCAGTTCTTC

D gene: TRBD1
J gene: TRBJ1-2
V gene: TRBV5-4
CDR3 length: 15
clone size: .
CDR3 protein: CASTSGDRNRDGYTF
CDR3 DNA: TGTGCCAGCACCTCAGGGGACAGAAATCGTGATGGCTACACCTTC

D gene: .
J gene: TRBJ2-7
V gene: TRBV28
CDR3 length: 15
clone size: .
CDR3 protein: CASSLYAPPSYEQYF
CDR3 DNA: TGTGCCAGCAGTTTATATGCGCCGCCTTCCTACGAGCAGTACTTC

D gene: TRBD1
J gene: TRBJ1-3
V gene: TRBV5-4
CDR3 length: 15
clone size: .
CDR3 protein: CASSRGQGTGNTIYF
CDR3 DNA: TGTGCCAGCAGCCGCGGACAGGGAACTGGAAACACCATATATTTT

D gene: TRBD1
J gene: TRBJ2-2
V gene: TRBV30
CDR3 length: 15
clone size: many
CDR3 protein: CAWSLSDRDTGELFF
CDR3 DNA: TGTGCCTGGAGCCTTTCGGACAGGGACACCGGGGAGCTGTTTTTT

D gene: .
J gene: TRBJ2-1
V gene: TRBV6-5
CDR3 length: 15
clone size: .
CDR3 protein: CASSYSEGYYNEQFF
CDR3 DNA: TGTGCCAGCAGTTACTCTGAGGGCTACTACAATGAGCAGTTCTTC

D gene: TRBD2
J gene: TRBJ2-1
V gene: TRBV29-1
CDR3 length: 13
clone size: .
CDR3 protein: CSVGLAGGGEQFF
CDR3 DNA: TGCAGCGTTGGACTAGCGGGAGGCGGTGAGCAGTTCTTC

D gene: TRBD2
J gene: TRBJ2-5
V gene: TRBV25-1
CDR3 length: 16
clone size: .
CDR3 protein: CASSDQSGREAETQYF
CDR3 DNA: TGTGCCAGCAGTGACCAAAGCGGGAGGGAGGCCGAGACCCAGTACTTC

D gene: TRBD1
J gene: TRBJ1-6
V gene: TRBV18
CDR3 length: 15
clone size: .
CDR3 protein: CASSPVDRGGSPLHF
CDR3 DNA: TGTGCCAGCTCACCCGTCGACAGGGGCGGTTCACCCCTCCACTTT

D gene: TRBD1
J gene: TRBJ2-7
V gene: TRBV10-3
CDR3 length: 15
clone size: .
CDR3 protein: CAISLDRGRTYEQYF
CDR3 DNA: TGTGCCATCAGTCTGGACAGGGGGCGAACCTACGAGCAGTACTTC

D gene: .
J gene: TRBJ2-1
V gene: TRBV7-2
CDR3 length: 16
clone size: .
CDR3 protein: CASSLLVGLTYNEQFF
CDR3 DNA: TGTGCCAGCAGCTTACTGGTGGGGTTAACCTACAATGAGCAGTTCTTC

D gene: .
J gene: TRBJ2-7
V gene: TRBV20-1
CDR3 length: 11
clone size: many
CDR3 protein: CSAKGIYEQYF
CDR3 DNA: TGCAGTGCTAAGGGAATTTACGAGCAGTACTTC

D gene: TRBD2
J gene: TRBJ2-5
V gene: TRBV19
CDR3 length: 16
clone size: .
CDR3 protein: CASSIQSGTSRETQYF
CDR3 DNA: TGTGCCAGTAGTATCCAATCCGGGACTAGTCGAGAGACCCAGTACTTC

D gene: TRBD1
J gene: TRBJ2-1
V gene: TRBV11-2
CDR3 length: 12
clone size: .
CDR3 protein: CASSLAGGEQFF
CDR3 DNA: TGTGCCAGCAGCTTAGCAGGGGGTGAGCAGTTCTTC

D gene: .
J gene: TRBJ1-1
V gene: TRBV5-1
CDR3 length: 14
clone size: few
CDR3 protein: CASSLFGGNTEAFF
CDR3 DNA: TGCGCCAGCAGCTTGTTCGGGGGGAACACTGAAGCTTTCTTT

D gene: .
J gene: TRBJ2-2
V gene: TRBV19
CDR3 length: 15
clone size: .
CDR3 protein: CASTPVETNTGELFF
CDR3 DNA: TGTGCCAGTACACCGGTAGAAACGAACACCGGGGAGCTGTTTTTT

D gene: .
J gene: TRBJ2-4
V gene: TRBV14
CDR3 length: 11
clone size: .
CDR3 protein: CASSGKNIQYF
CDR3 DNA: TGTGCCAGCAGCGGCAAAAACATTCAGTACTTC

D gene: .
J gene: TRBJ1-2
V gene: TRBV29-1
CDR3 length: 12
clone size: once
CDR3 protein: CSVGTPNYGYTF
CDR3 DNA: TGCAGCGTTGGGACTCCTAACTATGGCTACACCTTC

D gene: .
J gene: TRBJ2-3
V gene: TRBV18
CDR3 length: 13
clone size: few
CDR3 protein: CASSASSIDTQYF
CDR3 DNA: TGTGCCAGCTCGGCATCTAGCATAGATACGCAGTATTTT

D gene: .
J gene: TRBJ2-7
V gene: TRBV18
CDR3 length: 12
clone size: .
CDR3 protein: CASSLDTYEQYF
CDR3 DNA: TGTGCCAGCTCACTTGACACGTACGAGCAGTACTTC

D gene: TRBD2
J gene: TRBJ2-7
V gene: TRBV5-4
CDR3 length: 14
clone size: .
CDR3 protein: CASSPGLADNEQYF
CDR3 DNA: TGTGCCAGCAGCCCGGGACTAGCGGATAACGAGCAGTACTTC

D gene: .
J gene: TRBJ2-1
V gene: TRBV7-8
CDR3 length: 14
clone size: once
CDR3 protein: CASSFLIIGNEQFF
CDR3 DNA: TGTGCCAGCAGCTTTCTTATAATCGGCAATGAGCAGTTCTTC

D gene: .
J gene: TRBJ2-1
V gene: TRBV5-1
CDR3 length: 13
clone size: .
CDR3 protein: CASSANVASEQFF
CDR3 DNA: TGCGCCAGCAGCGCCAACGTAGCTTCCGAGCAGTTCTTC

D gene: TRBD1
J gene: TRBJ2-5
V gene: TRBV29-1
CDR3 length: 13
clone size: .
CDR3 protein: CSVRGTDQETQYF
CDR3 DNA: TGCAGCGTTCGAGGGACAGACCAAGAGACCCAGTACTTC

D gene: .
J gene: TRBJ2-4
V gene: TRBV6-6
CDR3 length: 15
clone size: .
CDR3 protein: CASSSWSGDKNIQYF
CDR3 DNA: TGTGCCAGCAGTTCATGGAGTGGGGATAAAAACATTCAGTACTTC

D gene: .
J gene: TRBJ2-3
V gene: TRBV11-3
CDR3 length: 16
clone size: .
CDR3 protein: CASSLGVADNTDTQYF
CDR3 DNA: TGTGCCAGCAGCTTAGGAGTAGCAGATAACACAGATACGCAGTATTTT

D gene: .
J gene: TRBJ1-1
V gene: TRBV5-1
CDR3 length: 18
clone size: .
CDR3 protein: CASSLGMGWGAVNTEAFF
CDR3 DNA: TGCGCCAGCAGCTTGGGGATGGGATGGGGGGCCGTGAACACTGAAGCTTTCTTT

D gene: TRBD2
J gene: TRBJ2-7
V gene: TRBV13
CDR3 length: 16
clone size: .
CDR3 protein: CASSLAPGLAGYEQYF
CDR3 DNA: TGTGCCAGCAGCTTAGCCCCCGGACTAGCGGGATACGAGCAGTACTTC

D gene: .
J gene: TRBJ2-2
V gene: TRBV7-3
CDR3 length: 13
clone size: .
CDR3 protein: CASSLKWGGELFF
CDR3 DNA: TGTGCCAGCAGCTTAAAGTGGGGCGGGGAGCTGTTTTTT

D gene: TRBD1
J gene: TRBJ1-2
V gene: TRBV6-5
CDR3 length: 13
clone size: .
CDR3 protein: CASSEGQNYGYTF
CDR3 DNA: TGTGCCAGCAGTGAGGGACAGAACTATGGCTACACCTTC

D gene: .
J gene: TRBJ2-5
V gene: TRBV7-9
CDR3 length: 13
clone size: .
CDR3 protein: CASQGHPGETQYF
CDR3 DNA: TGTGCCAGCCAAGGCCACCCTGGGGAGACCCAGTACTTC

D gene: TRBD2
J gene: TRBJ2-2
V gene: TRBV6-6
CDR3 length: 16
clone size: few
CDR3 protein: CASSYVGGANTGELFF
CDR3 DNA: TGTGCCAGCAGTTACGTGGGAGGGGCGAACACCGGGGAGCTGTTTTTT

D gene: TRBD1
J gene: TRBJ1-2
V gene: TRBV7-9
CDR3 length: 13
clone size: once
CDR3 protein: CASSRDRAYGYTF
CDR3 DNA: TGTGCCAGCAGCAGGGACAGGGCTTATGGCTACACCTTC

D gene: TRBD1
J gene: TRBJ2-3
V gene: TRBV11-2
CDR3 length: 15
clone size: .
CDR3 protein: CASSFRRGRADTQYF
CDR3 DNA: TGTGCCAGCAGCTTCCGCAGGGGGCGCGCAGATACGCAGTATTTT

D gene: .
J gene: TRBJ1-5
V gene: TRBV2
CDR3 length: 17
clone size: .
CDR3 protein: CASSLRGLGASNQPQHF
CDR3 DNA: TGTGCCAGCAGCCTCCGGGGCTTGGGAGCTAGCAATCAGCCCCAGCATTTT

D gene: TRBD1
J gene: TRBJ2-1
V gene: TRBV6-4
CDR3 length: 15
clone size: .
CDR3 protein: CASSQDRGPQNEQFF
CDR3 DNA: TGTGCCAGCAGTCAGGACAGGGGCCCACAAAATGAGCAGTTCTTC

D gene: TRBD1
J gene: TRBJ2-1
V gene: TRBV11-2
CDR3 length: 15
clone size: .
CDR3 protein: CASSRTGVGRNEQFF
CDR3 DNA: TGTGCCAGCAGCCGGACAGGGGTAGGTAGGAATGAGCAGTTCTTC

D gene: .
J gene: TRBJ1-1
V gene: TRBV18
CDR3 length: 14
clone size: .
CDR3 protein: CASSLEVGNTEAFF
CDR3 DNA: TGTGCCAGCTCACTAGAGGTTGGGAACACTGAAGCTTTCTTT

D gene: .
J gene: TRBJ2-7
V gene: TRBV6-6
CDR3 length: 14
clone size: .
CDR3 protein: CASSYSVGPYEQYF
CDR3 DNA: TGTGCCAGCAGTTACTCAGTAGGCCCCTACGAGCAGTACTTC

D gene: TRBD2
J gene: TRBJ2-7
V gene: TRBV19
CDR3 length: 15
clone size: few
CDR3 protein: CASSMASGISYEQYF
CDR3 DNA: TGTGCCAGTAGTATGGCTAGCGGGATCTCCTACGAGCAGTACTTC